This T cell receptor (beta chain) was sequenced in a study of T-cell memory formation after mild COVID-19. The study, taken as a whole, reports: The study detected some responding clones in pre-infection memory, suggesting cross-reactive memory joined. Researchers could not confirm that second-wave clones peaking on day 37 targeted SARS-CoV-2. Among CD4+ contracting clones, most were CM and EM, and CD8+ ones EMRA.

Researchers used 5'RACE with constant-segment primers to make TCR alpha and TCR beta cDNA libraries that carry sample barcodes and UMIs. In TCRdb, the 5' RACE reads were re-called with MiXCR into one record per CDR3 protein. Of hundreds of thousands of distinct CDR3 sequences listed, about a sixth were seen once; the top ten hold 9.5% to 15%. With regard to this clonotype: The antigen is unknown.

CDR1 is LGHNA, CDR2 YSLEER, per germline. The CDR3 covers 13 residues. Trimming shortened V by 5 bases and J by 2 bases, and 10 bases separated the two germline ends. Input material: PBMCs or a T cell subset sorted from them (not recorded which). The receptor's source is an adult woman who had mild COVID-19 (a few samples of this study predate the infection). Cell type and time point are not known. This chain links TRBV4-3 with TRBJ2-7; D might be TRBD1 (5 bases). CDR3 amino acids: CASSATVTYEQYF. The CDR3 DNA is TGCGCCAGCAGCGCGACAGTTACCTACGAGCAGTACTTC.